Following are 30 T cell receptor beta chains from one sample sequenced in a study of early T cells in non-severe SARS-CoV-2 infection (dated by TCRdb to the early 2020s). Libraries were made using 5' RACE. Sequenced on a NextSeq 500. TCRdb ran its own pipeline on the public reads, namely fastp trimming at Q25 and MiXCR clone calling, and kept in-frame beta chains. When rows share a CDR3 protein, they turn into one entry using the most common DNA and genes. This sample gives tens of thousands of distinct CDR3 sequences in total; more than 6.5% of them show up just once. Of the sample, around 7.9% falls within the top ten clones. The sequencing sample was made of whole blood. These receptors came from an adult who was a healthcare worker with PCR-confirmed SARS-CoV-2 infection or an uninfected control (not recorded which).

This clonotype is medium-sized within its sample. The chain recombines TRBV6-2 or TRBV6-3 with TRBJ1-1; maybe TRBD1 (6 bases). This CDR3 is 14 amino acids long. The V end lost 3 bases, the J end lost 2 bases, and 10 bases lay between the germline ends. Germline V gene data show CDR1 as MNHEY and CDR2 as SVGEGT. This chain's CDR3 is CASSYTGTNTEAFF. In nucleotides, the CDR3 is TGTGCCAGCAGTTATACCGGGACAAACACTGAAGCTTTCTTT.

Ten or more counts support this clonotype. The CDR3 protein is CASSQRRETGELFF. CDR3 nucleotide sequence: TGTGCCAGCAGCCAACGGAGGGAGACCGGGGAGCTGTTTTTT. The rearrangement links TRBV6-2 or TRBV6-3 to TRBJ2-2, with D tentatively TRBD2 (6 bases). From germline, CDR1 is MNHEY and CDR2 SVGEGT. The ends were cut back, 6 bases at V and 5 bases at J, with 13 bases in the middle. This CDR3 is built from 14 residues.

This clonotype was counted at least ten times. The V and J genes are TRBV19 and TRBJ2-1, with 8 nucleotides matching TRBD1. With 1 base clipped from V and 6 bases from J, the junction kept 8 bases outside the gene matches. The germline V gene encodes CDR1 LNHDA and CDR2 SQIVND (reference sequence). The CDR3 has 16 residues. The CDR3: CASSIGLGQGPNEQFF. The CDR3 DNA sequence: TGTGCCAGTAGTATAGGCCTAGGACAGGGCCCCAATGAGCAGTTCTTC.

In this sample, this clonotype turned up many times. This chain's CDR3 is CASSARREQYF. The CDR3 coding sequence is TGTGCCAGCAGTGCCAGGCGCGAGCAGTACTTC. The chain uses TRBV28 and TRBJ2-7; D remains unclear. V was shortened by 5 bases and J by 6 bases, with 8 bases between the two germline ends. The CDR3 extends over 11 amino acids. In germline, CDR1 is MDHEN, CDR2 SYDVKM.

The chain couples TRBV29-1 to TRBJ2-1; D possibly corresponds to TRBD2 (5 bases). The V gene lost 7 bases and the J gene lost 0 bases, with 10 bases spanning the gap. Germline CDR1 SQVTM, CDR2 ANQGSEA. The CDR3 has 13 residues. The CDR3 spells CSGILDSYNEQFF. CDR3 nucleotide sequence: TGCAGCGGAATACTAGACTCCTACAATGAGCAGTTCTTC.

The chain recombines TRBV20-1 with TRBJ2-1; no firm D call. The CDR3 extends over 10 amino acids. Looked up from germline, CDR1 is DFQATT and CDR2 is SNEGSKA (reference sequence). V was trimmed by 5 bases and J by 3 bases, leaving 2 bases between them. The CDR3 DNA sequence: TGCAGTGCTCTCTACAATGAGCAGTTCTTC. Amino acids: CSALYNEQFF.

This clonotype was seen a few times. The V and J genes are TRBV30 and TRBJ1-1; D may be TRBD1 (6 bases). V lost 2 bases and J lost 1, with 14 bases in between. The CDR3 loop spans 15 amino acids. CDR1 and CDR2 from the germline V gene are GTSNPN and SVGIG (reference sequence). The CDR3 protein is CAWSWDTRSNTEAFF. The CDR3 coding sequence is TGTGCCTGGAGTTGGGACACCAGATCGAACACTGAAGCTTTCTTT.

This clonotype showed up many times. This rearrangement joins TRBV10-3 to TRBJ2-1, with 8 bases that match TRBD1. V dropped 11 bases and J dropped 6; count of bases not matched to a gene: 12. This CDR3 spans 14 amino acids. CDR1 ENHRY and CDR2 SYGVKD come from the germline V gene. CDR3 protein: CAARPGTGGNEQFF. CDR3 nucleotides: TGTGCCGCCCGGCCCGGAACAGGGGGCAATGAGCAGTTCTTC.

The rearrangement links TRBV6-5 to TRBJ2-1, with D hard to call. V dropped 4 bases and J dropped 4 bases, with 2 bases sitting between them. The CDR3 runs to 11 residues. Germline V gene sequence: CDR1 MNHEY, CDR2 SVGAGI. CDR3 DNA sequence: TGTGCCAGCAGTTTTTACAATGAGCAGTTCTTC. Encoded protein: CASSFYNEQFF.

This clonotype appeared a few times. The rearrangement joins TRBV2 to TRBJ1-5, with D perhaps matching TRBD1 (6 bases). The V end was cut by 7 bases, the J end by 4 bases, with 11 bases between. This CDR3 has 13 amino acids. CDR1 is SNHLY and CDR2 is FYNNEI in the germline V gene. The CDR3 protein is CASMGGGNQPQHF. The CDR3 coding sequence is TGTGCCAGCATGGGGGGCGGGAATCAGCCCCAGCATTTT.

This clonotype was detected only a few times. The rearrangement joins TRBV5-1 to TRBJ1-1; a weak D match, TRBD1 (5 bases). The germline V and J ends were trimmed by 4 bases and 5 bases, with 18 bases remaining between them. The CDR3 has 15 amino acids. Germline CDR1 and CDR2: SGHRS and YFSETQ. The DNA of the CDR3 is TGCGCCAGCAGCCCCAGGGACTCCGGGGCTACTGAAGCTTTCTTT. This sequence encodes CASSPRDSGATEAFF.

This clonotype was counted ten times or more. The chain is built from TRBV6-2 or TRBV6-3 and TRBJ2-2, with 7 bases aligning to TRBD2. The germline gives CDR1 MNHEY, CDR2 SVGEGT. The V and J ends lost 6 bases and 3 bases, in that order; junction bases with no gene match: 1. CDR3 size: 13 residues. The CDR3 DNA follows: TGTGCCAGCAGCCGGGAGGACACCGGGGAGCTGTTTTTT. Residues: CASSREDTGELFF.

V gene TRBV12-3 or TRBV12-4 combines with J gene TRBJ2-3, with D unclear. CDR3 length equals 11 residues. With 3 bases removed from V and 6 bases from J, the gap between germline ends came to 4 bases. The CDR3: CASSFFDTQYF. The CDR3 nucleotides are TGTGCCAGCAGTTTTTTCGATACGCAGTATTTT.

This clonotype was seen more than once but under ten times. The chain links TRBV7-9 to TRBJ2-1; D tentatively fits TRBD1 or TRBD2 (6 bases each). This CDR3 has 16 residues. V was pared by 2 bases and J by 2 bases, with 13 bases between. Germline CDR1 is SEHNR and CDR2 is FQNEAQ (reference sequence). CDR3 amino acids: CASSLHGGQTYNEQFF. DNA of the CDR3: TGTGCCAGCAGCTTACACGGGGGCCAGACCTACAATGAGCAGTTCTTC.

This clonotype occurred once. CDR3 sequence reads: CASSLGTGREQYF. CDR3 sequence (DNA): TGCGCCAGCAGCTTGGGGACAGGGCGCGAGCAGTACTTC. The chain recombines TRBV5-1 with TRBJ2-7, with TRBD1 identical over 8 bases. Germline values: CDR1 SGHRS, CDR2 YFSETQ. This CDR3 is built from 13 residues. With V trimmed by 0 bases and J by 6 bases, 2 bases remained unmatched.

This clonotype occurred many times. V is TRBV7-2 and J is TRBJ1-2; 11 bases are a match to TRBD1. CDR3 length equals 15 residues. V lost 1 base, J lost 8 bases, and 6 bases stayed unmatched. Germline V gives CDR1 SGHTA, CDR2 FQGNSA. CDR3 loop: CASSLGTGGPGGYTF. DNA for the CDR3: TGTGCCAGCAGCTTAGGGACAGGGGGCCCAGGGGGCTACACCTTC.

This sequence joins TRBV7-2 and TRBJ1-2; tentatively, D is TRBD1 (5 bases). With 6 bases removed from V and 3 bases from J, the gap between germline ends came to 14 bases. Germline V gene data show CDR1 as SGHTA and CDR2 as FQGNSA. The length of the CDR3 is 14 residues. CDR3 in DNA: TGTGCCAGCAGTTTCAGGGTCACAGACTATGGCTACACCTTC. Translating it yields CASSFRVTDYGYTF.

Comment on this clonotype: A much larger clone differs by one base, so this may be a read error. The rearrangement uses TRBV28 and TRBJ2-7; 8 bases agree with TRBD2. Germline loops: CDR1 MDHEN, CDR2 SYDVKM. The CDR3 consists of 16 residues. CDR3 sequence: CASGFTAGGVPDEQYF. The CDR3, as DNA: TGTGCCAGCGGTTTTACCGCCGGGGGGGTCCCCGACGAGCAGTACTTC.

This clonotype has only a few counts. The rearrangement uses TRBV7-2 and TRBJ2-1, with 9 bases aligning to TRBD2. Germline CDR1 is SGHTA and CDR2 is FQGNSA. The CDR3 is 15 residues long. The ends lost 5 bases at V and 4 bases at J; junction bases unmatched: 6. CDR3: CASSPGTSTYNEQFF. The CDR3 region has the DNA TGTGCCAGCAGCCCCGGGACTAGCACGTACAATGAGCAGTTCTTC. Based on the CDR3 plus reference TRBV7-2 and TRBJ2-1, the full variable domain is GAGVSQSPSNKVTEKGKDVELRCDPISGHTALYWYRQSLGQGLEFLIYFQGNSAPDKSGLPSDRFSAERTGGSVSTLTIQRTQQEDSAVYLCASSPGTSTYNEQFFGPGTRLTVL.

This clonotype was counted ten times or more. The chain uses TRBV4-3 and TRBJ2-7, with TRBD1 matching over 9 bases. V shed 0 bases and J 4 bases; nucleotides not matched to a gene: 4. This CDR3 has 15 amino acids. Germline V gene sequence: CDR1 LGHNA, CDR2 YSLEER. Here the CDR3 reads CASSQDLGQGYEQYF. In DNA form, the CDR3 reads TGCGCCAGCAGCCAAGATCTGGGACAGGGTTACGAGCAGTACTTC.

A few counts support this clonotype. V is TRBV28 and J is TRBJ1-2; D call uncertain. CDR1 is MDHEN and CDR2 is SYDVKM in the germline V gene. CDR3 length: 8 amino acids. The CDR3 is CGPRGYTF. Here the CDR3 DNA reads TGTGGGCCCCGTGGCTACACCTTC.

The chain recombines TRBV5-4 with TRBJ2-5; TRBD2 agrees at 11 bases. The CDR3 has 15 amino acids. Germline V CDR1 and CDR2: SGHNT, YYREEE (reference sequence). V shed 0 bases, J shed 2 bases, and the junction held 0 bases outside the gene matches. This CDR3 reads CASSLVAGGQETQYF. The CDR3 region has the DNA TGTGCCAGCAGCTTGGTAGCGGGGGGGCAAGAGACCCAGTACTTC.

The chain uses TRBV6-5 and TRBJ2-2, with TRBD2 identical over 8 bases. The CDR3 is 14 amino acids. The V segment lost 7 bases and the J segment 3 bases; nucleotides outside the gene matches: 4. Germline values: CDR1 MNHEY, CDR2 SVGAGI. CDR3 amino acids: CASTTSGYTGELFF. CDR3 coding DNA: TGTGCCAGCACCACTAGCGGATACACCGGGGAGCTGTTTTTT.

This clonotype came up a few times. The V gene is TRBV3-1, the J gene TRBJ2-3; 7 bases agree with TRBD2. The CDR3 totals 13 residues. The germline V gene encodes CDR1 LGHDT and CDR2 YNNKEL (reference sequence). V was clipped by 11 bases and J by 3 bases; unmatched bases: 8. The CDR3 DNA follows: TGTGCCGCGCGGGGAGGGTCTACAGATACGCAGTATTTT. It yields the protein CAARGGSTDTQYF.

This clonotype showed up many times. The rearrangement uses TRBV12-3 or TRBV12-4 and TRBJ2-1, with 9 positions matching TRBD2. The CDR3 is 16 residues long. V shed 5 bases and J 5 bases; nucleotides not matched to a gene: 10. The CDR3 loop reads CASSPDGAGGNNEQFF. Written as DNA, the CDR3 is TGTGCCAGCAGTCCAGATGGGGCGGGAGGGAACAATGAGCAGTTCTTC.

This clonotype has just a few counts. The rearrangement joins TRBV11-3 to TRBJ2-7; TRBD1 matches 9 bases. The V and J ends lost 3 bases and 5 bases, in that order; junction bases with no gene match: 5. Germline V gene data show CDR1 as SGHNT and CDR2 as YENEEA. The CDR3 is made up of 14 amino acids. The CDR3 sequence: CASSFSGQGNEQYF. CDR3 bases: TGTGCCAGCAGCTTTTCGGGACAGGGTAACGAGCAGTACTTC.

This clonotype was observed a handful of times. The chain combines TRBV6-1 with TRBJ1-5, with D possibly being TRBD1 (5 bases). The CDR3 is made up of 14 amino acids. Per the germline V gene, CDR1 is MNHNS and CDR2 is SASEGT. Trimming took 5 bases from V and 0 from J, leaving 8 bases between them. The CDR3 loop reads CASSRGYSNQPQHF. For the CDR3, the DNA is TGTGCCAGCAGTCGGGGCTATAGCAATCAGCCCCAGCATTTT.

This clonotype appeared many times. CDR3 protein: CAIQLSSGNTIYF. The CDR3, as DNA: TGTGCCATACAGCTGAGCTCTGGAAACACCATATATTTT. The genes are TRBV30 and TRBJ1-3; D gene ambiguous. Germline CDR1 GTSNPN, CDR2 SVGIG (reference sequence). The V end lost 8 bases, the J end lost 0 bases, and 11 bases lay between the germline ends. The CDR3 is made up of 13 amino acids. Together with reference TRBV30 and TRBJ1-3, the CDR3 gives the full variable domain: SQTIHQWPATLVQPVGSPLSLECTVEGTSNPNLYWYRQAAGRGLQLLFYSVGIGQISSEVPQNLSASRPQDRQFILSSKKLLLSDSGFYLCAIQLSSGNTIYFGEGSWLTVV.

This clonotype was seen repeatedly, ten times or more. The chain carries TRBV29-1 and TRBJ2-3; D not resolved. V was trimmed by 4 bases and J by 4 bases, leaving 3 bases between them. The CDR3 spans 10 residues. Looked up from germline, CDR1 is SQVTM and CDR2 is ANQGSEA. The CDR3: CSVGSDTQYF. CDR3 DNA: TGCAGCGTTGGGTCAGATACGCAGTATTTT.

As concerns this clonotype: A much larger clone lies one base from this, so it may be a read error. This sequence joins TRBV13 and TRBJ2-3, with no clear D. Trimming stripped 2 bases from V and 6 bases from J, with 3 bases between. This CDR3 has 11 residues. Germline V gene lookup returns CDR1 PRHDT and CDR2 FYEKMQ (reference sequence). The CDR3 reads CASSLWDTQYF. CDR3 DNA: TGTGCCAGCAGCTTATGGGATACGCAGTATTTT.